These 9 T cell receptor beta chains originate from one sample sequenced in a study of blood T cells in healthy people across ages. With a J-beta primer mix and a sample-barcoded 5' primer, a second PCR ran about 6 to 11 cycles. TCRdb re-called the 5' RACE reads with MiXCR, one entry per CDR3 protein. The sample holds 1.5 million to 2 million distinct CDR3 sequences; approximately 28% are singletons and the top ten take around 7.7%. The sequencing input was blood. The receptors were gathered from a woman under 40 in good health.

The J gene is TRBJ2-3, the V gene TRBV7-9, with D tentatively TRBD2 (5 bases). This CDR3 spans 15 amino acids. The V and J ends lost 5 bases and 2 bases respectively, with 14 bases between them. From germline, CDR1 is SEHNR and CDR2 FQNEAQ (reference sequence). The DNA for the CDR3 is TGTGCCAGCAGCCGAAGCGGCCCCTACACAGATACGCAGTATTTT. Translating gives CASSRSGPYTDTQYF.

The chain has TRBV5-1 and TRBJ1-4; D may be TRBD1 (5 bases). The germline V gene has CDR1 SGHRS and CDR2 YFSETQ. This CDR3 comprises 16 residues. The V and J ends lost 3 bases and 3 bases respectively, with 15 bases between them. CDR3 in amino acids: CASSSEGAGANEKLFF. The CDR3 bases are TGCGCCAGCAGCTCGGAAGGGGCGGGGGCTAATGAAAAACTGTTTTTT.

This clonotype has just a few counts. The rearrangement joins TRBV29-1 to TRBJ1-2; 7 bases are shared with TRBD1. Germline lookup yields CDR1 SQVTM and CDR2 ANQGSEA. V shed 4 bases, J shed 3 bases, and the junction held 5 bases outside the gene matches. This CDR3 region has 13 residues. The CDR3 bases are TGCAGCGTTGTGGCGGGGACAGACTATGGCTACACCTTC. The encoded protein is CSVVAGTDYGYTF.

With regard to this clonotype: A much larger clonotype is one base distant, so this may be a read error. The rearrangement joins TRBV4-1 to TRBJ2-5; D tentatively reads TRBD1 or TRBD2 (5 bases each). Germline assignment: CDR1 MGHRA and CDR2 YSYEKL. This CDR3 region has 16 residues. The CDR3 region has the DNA TGCGCCGGCAGCCAAGCAGGGCGGACTCACCGGGATGAGCAGTACTTC. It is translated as CAGSQAGRTHRDEQYF.

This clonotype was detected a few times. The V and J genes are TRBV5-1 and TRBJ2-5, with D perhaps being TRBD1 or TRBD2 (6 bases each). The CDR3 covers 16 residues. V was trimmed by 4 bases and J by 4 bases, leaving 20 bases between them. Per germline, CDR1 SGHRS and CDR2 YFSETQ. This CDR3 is CASSPNGGGRGETQYF. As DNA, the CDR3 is TGCGCCAGCAGCCCCAATGGAGGGGGGCGAGGAGAGACCCAGTACTTC.

The CDR3: CASTGTGLVNTQYF. The DNA for the CDR3 is TGTGCCAGCACCGGGACAGGGCTGGTAAATACGCAGTATTTT. This chain joins TRBV6-1 and TRBJ2-3; 9 bases map to TRBD1. CDR3 length: 14 amino acids. V lost 7 bases and J lost 7; bases outside the gene matches: 9. Germline CDR1 and CDR2: MNHNS and SASEGT.

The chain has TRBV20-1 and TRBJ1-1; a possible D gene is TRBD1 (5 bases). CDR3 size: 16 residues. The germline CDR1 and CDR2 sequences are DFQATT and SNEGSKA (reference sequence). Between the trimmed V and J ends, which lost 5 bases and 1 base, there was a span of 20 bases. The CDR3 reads CSARTQTRAKNTEAFF. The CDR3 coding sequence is TGCAGTGCTCGAACCCAGACCAGGGCCAAGAACACTGAAGCTTTCTTT.

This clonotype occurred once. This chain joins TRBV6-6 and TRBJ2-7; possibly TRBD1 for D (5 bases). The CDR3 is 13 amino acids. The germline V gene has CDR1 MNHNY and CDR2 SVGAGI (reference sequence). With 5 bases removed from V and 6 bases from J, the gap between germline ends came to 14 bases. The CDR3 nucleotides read TGTGCCAGCAGTACCACTCAGGGTGGCGAGCAGTACTTC. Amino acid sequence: CASSTTQGGEQYF.

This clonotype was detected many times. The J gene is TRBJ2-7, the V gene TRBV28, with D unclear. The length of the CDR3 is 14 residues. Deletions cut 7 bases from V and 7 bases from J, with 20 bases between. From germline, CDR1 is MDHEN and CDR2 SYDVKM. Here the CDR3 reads CASTPVGVVYEQYF. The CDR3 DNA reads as TGTGCCAGCACCCCCGTTGGGGTTGTATATGAGCAGTACTTC.